The present T cell receptor beta chain was sequenced within a study of CD8+CD57+ T cells in acquired aplastic anemia. Study-wide context: Approximately 10 million reads were obtained on average for healthy donor CD4+ cells.

The CDR3 loop spans 15 amino acids. The germline gives CDR1 MNHEY, CDR2 SVGAGI. J gave up 8 bases and V 0 bases, and 8 bases lay outside the gene matches. Genomic DNA constituted the template upon which TCR beta VDJ and CDR3 profiling was performed. TCRdb itself ran the reads through MiXCR, one entry per CDR3 protein. Of a few hundred thousand distinct CDR3 sequences in the sample, 34% were seen once. This clonotype was counted ten times or more. The TCR comes from a human donor in good health, serving as a control. The chain links TRBV6-5 to TRBJ1-2, with 8 nucleotides matching TRBD1. Sequencing used sorted CD4+, CD8+, or CD8+CD57+ T cells (not recorded which) from PBMCs. CDR3 residues: CASSYSAGGARGYTF. In DNA form, the CDR3 reads TGTGCCAGCAGTTACTCGGCAGGGGGCGCGAGAGGCTACACCTTC.